This entry lists 27 T cell receptor beta chains sequenced from one sample in a study of blood T cell repertoires in COVID-19. Some clones are missing from TCRdb's copy, which holds only in-frame ones; the method was immunoSEQ multiplex PCR. The sample holds about 180,000 clones, 88% seen once. Source material: PBMCs or T cells enriched from blood (not recorded which). All receptors come from a woman aged 18-35 years who had recovered from COVID-19.

The CDR3 protein is CASSVVAGYEQYF. The CDR3 DNA follows: TGTGCCAGCAGCGTAGTCGCCGGCTACGAGCAGTACTTC. The chain recombines TRBV9 with TRBJ2-7; D is unclear. V lost 0 bases to trimming and J lost 3 bases, with 7 bases between them. There are 13 residues in the CDR3. Germline CDR1 SGDLS, CDR2 YYNGEE.

The table lists this clone with a count of one. The CDR3, as DNA: TGTGCCAGCAGCTTGGCCGGACAGGGCCTACGCTACACCTTC. Protein sequence: CASSLAGQGLRYTF. V usage is TRBV7-2 and J usage is TRBJ1-2, with 8 bases lining up with TRBD1. The CDR3 consists of 14 residues. The junction had 9 bases not matched to a gene; V was cut back by 3 bases and J by 9 bases. The V gene's germline CDR1 is SGHTA and CDR2 FQGNSA.

The gene calls are TRBV30 and TRBJ1-5; D unresolved. Germline CDR1 and CDR2: GTSNPN and SVGIG (reference sequence). This CDR3 has 14 amino acids. V lost 0 bases and J lost 2, with 8 bases in between. This CDR3 is CAWSVLSGNQPQHF. The CDR3 DNA reads as TGTGCCTGGAGTGTACTCTCCGGCAATCAGCCCCAGCATTTT.

This chain joins TRBV4-3 and TRBJ1-1; the D is unclear. V was shortened by 6 bases and J by 1 base, with 9 bases between the two germline ends. The length of the CDR3 is 13 residues. Per germline, CDR1 LGHNA and CDR2 YSLEER. The CDR3 DNA is TGCGCCAGCAGTATTTTTCCGAACACTGAAGCTTTCTTT. Its protein is CASSIFPNTEAFF.

In regard to this clone: Other nucleotide sequences from this sample produce the same CDR3. This rearrangement joins TRBV28 to TRBJ1-2; D not resolved. The V end was cut by 2 bases, the J end by 4 bases, with 5 bases between. The germline V gene has CDR1 MDHEN and CDR2 SYDVKM. The CDR3 runs 12 residues. The CDR3 is CASSLGGYGYTF. CDR3 DNA: TGTGCCAGCAGTTTAGGAGGCTATGGCTACACCTTC.

This clone appeared once. The chain employs TRBV6-1 and TRBJ1-2; 8 bases line up with TRBD1. The CDR3 runs 12 residues. Germline CDR1 MNHNS, CDR2 SASEGT. Trimming removed 2 bases from V and 8 bases from J; junction bases left unmatched: 1. The CDR3 is CASSEWTGGYTF. The CDR3 DNA reads TGTGCCAGCAGTGAATGGACAGGGGGCTACACCTTC.

The CDR3 sequence is CASSLFSGGNQPQHF. CDR3 DNA: TGTGCCAGCAGCTTATTTTCAGGGGGCAATCAGCCCCAGCATTTT. V gene TRBV7-2 combines with J gene TRBJ1-5, with D maybe TRBD1 (6 bases). This CDR3 comprises 15 residues. Deletions cut 2 bases from V and 2 bases from J, with 10 bases between. CDR1 and CDR2 from the germline V gene are SGHTA and FQGNSA. The full variable domain, rest sourced from reference TRBV7-2 and TRBJ1-5, is GAGVSQSPSNKVTEKGKDVELRCDPISGHTALYWYRQSLGQGLEFLIYFQGNSAPDKSGLPSDRFSAERTGGSVSTLTIQRTQQEDSAVYLCASSLFSGGNQPQHFGDGTRLSIL.

The V and J genes are TRBV4-1 and TRBJ2-7, with 8 positions matching TRBD1. The germline CDR1 and CDR2 sequences are MGHRA and YSYEKL. CDR3 length equals 15 residues. The junction had 4 bases not matched to a gene; V was cut back by 1 base and J by 2 bases. The CDR3 region is CASSQARTGPYEQYF. The CDR3 nucleotides read TGCGCCAGCAGCCAAGCTCGGACAGGGCCCTACGAGCAGTACTTC.

The rearrangement links TRBV27 to TRBJ2-3; 9 bases map to TRBD2. Trimming at V came to 2 bases and at J to 2 bases, leaving 5 bases not matched to a gene. From germline, CDR1 is MNHEY and CDR2 SMNVEV (reference sequence). The CDR3 spans 16 residues. In DNA, the CDR3 is TGTGCCAGCAGTTTAAGACTAGCGGAGATCACAGATACGCAGTATTTT. It specifies CASSLRLAEITDTQYF.

V is TRBV10-3 and J is TRBJ1-1, with 8 bases identical to TRBD1. Germline CDR1 reads ENHRY; CDR2 reads SYGVKD. V shed 11 bases, J shed 5 bases, and the junction held 10 bases outside the gene matches. The CDR3 sequence is 13 residues long. CDR3 region: CAVNRGVETEAFF. CDR3 in DNA: TGTGCCGTCAACAGGGGGGTCGAAACTGAAGCTTTCTTT.

The V gene is TRBV27, the J gene TRBJ2-1; D is undetermined. V was pared by 3 bases and J by 0 bases, with 9 bases between. The CDR3 spans 15 residues. Germline V lookup: CDR1 MNHEY, CDR2 SMNVEV (reference sequence). CDR3 residues: CASSLTQSSYNEQFF. The CDR3 coding sequence is TGTGCCAGCAGTTTGACTCAGAGCTCCTACAATGAGCAGTTCTTC.

The rearrangement joins TRBV2 to TRBJ2-1; D may be TRBD1 (7 bases). Germline CDR1 is SNHLY and CDR2 is FYNNEI. The V gene lost 7 bases and the J gene lost 7 bases, with 14 bases spanning the gap. The CDR3 contains 13 residues. CDR3 sequence: CASTETGRNEQFF. CDR3 in DNA: TGTGCCAGCACAGAGACAGGGAGGAATGAGCAGTTCTTC.

The gene calls are TRBV18 and TRBJ2-3; 13 bases line up with TRBD2. The CDR3 spans 19 residues. Germline V gene sequence: CDR1 KGHSH, CDR2 LQKENI. J was trimmed by 4 bases and V by 5 bases; bases with no gene match: 15. CDR3 sequence (DNA): TGTGCCAGCTCATCTAACACGTGGACTAGCGGGAGCAGGGCAGATACGCAGTATTTT. Translated: CASSSNTWTSGSRADTQYF.

The chain combines TRBV11-2 with TRBJ2-3, with TRBD2 identical over 8 bases. Trimming cost V 3 bases and J 3 bases; bases outside gene matches: 5. There are 15 residues in the CDR3. From germline, CDR1 is SGHAT and CDR2 FQNNGV. Here the CDR3 DNA reads TGTGCCAGCAGCTTCGGGGGGGGCGGGACAGATACGCAGTATTTT. Its protein product is CASSFGGGGTDTQYF.

V and J are TRBV3-1 (or the pseudogene TRBV3-2) and TRBJ1-6; D gene ambiguous. V was cut by 4 bases and J by 7 bases, with 17 bases left in between. Germline CDR1 and CDR2: LGHDT and YNNKEL (reference sequence). The CDR3 sequence is 16 residues long. This CDR3 reads CASSPRPTRGNSPLHF. The CDR3, as DNA: TGTGCCAGCAGCCCCCGACCTACGCGAGGCAATTCACCCCTCCACTTT.

V usage is TRBV6-1 and J usage is TRBJ1-5; perhaps TRBD1 as D (5 bases). The ends were cut back, 2 bases at V and 5 bases at J, with 10 bases in the middle. This CDR3 is 14 amino acids long. Germline lookup yields CDR1 MNHNS and CDR2 SASEGT. For the CDR3, the DNA is TGTGCCAGCAGTGAAAGGACATCGTATCAGCCCCAGCATTTT. Translating gives CASSERTSYQPQHF.

The rearrangement uses TRBV6-4 and TRBJ2-6; possible D gene TRBD2, 6 bases. Germline V gene sequence: CDR1 MRHNA, CDR2 SNTAGT. The CDR3 runs 15 residues. Deletions cut 4 bases from V and 4 bases from J, with 11 bases between. In DNA form, the CDR3 reads TGTGCCAGCAGTGCGGGGGACTTAGGGGCCAACGTCCTGACTTTC. It translates to CASSAGDLGANVLTF.

The rearrangement links TRBV28 to TRBJ2-5, with D unclear. V was shortened by 7 bases and J by 4 bases, with 7 bases between the two germline ends. The CDR3 is 11 residues long. Per germline, CDR1 MDHEN and CDR2 SYDVKM. This CDR3 is CASTTAETQYF. The DNA for the CDR3 is TGTGCCAGCACAACAGCAGAGACCCAGTACTTC.

The chain is built from TRBV18 and TRBJ2-7, with D possibly being TRBD2 (5 bases). This CDR3 contains 14 residues. Germline loops: CDR1 KGHSH, CDR2 LQKENI. V gave up 3 bases and J gave up 2 bases, with 11 bases separating them. The CDR3 DNA follows: TGTGCCAGCTCACCCCCGGCCGGGACCTACGAGCAGTACTTC. Its protein product is CASSPPAGTYEQYF.

The chain combines TRBV7-2 with TRBJ2-7; TRBD1 agrees at 9 bases. With 6 bases clipped from V and 5 bases from J, the junction kept 11 bases outside the gene matches. This CDR3 comprises 15 residues. Germline CDR1 reads SGHTA; CDR2 reads FQGNSA. Here the CDR3 DNA reads TGTGCCAGCAGTTTGACCGGGACAGGGTTCGACGAGCAGTACTTC. The encoded protein is CASSLTGTGFDEQYF. Complete variable domain (other parts from reference TRBV7-2 and TRBJ2-7): GAGVSQSPSNKVTEKGKDVELRCDPISGHTALYWYRQSLGQGLEFLIYFQGNSAPDKSGLPSDRFSAERTGGSVSTLTIQRTQQEDSAVYLCASSLTGTGFDEQYFGPGTRLTVT.

J is TRBJ1-6 and V is TRBV7-2, with D possibly matching TRBD1 (5 bases). The CDR3 spans 15 residues. Germline V gives CDR1 SGHTA, CDR2 FQGNSA. Trimming shortened V by 5 bases and J by 7 bases, and 15 bases separated the two germline ends. The chain's CDR3 is CASSLRQYQNSPLHF. CDR3 bases: TGTGCCAGCAGCCTGCGACAGTACCAGAATTCACCCCTCCACTTT.

V and J are TRBV19 and TRBJ1-5, with a weak D call TRBD1 (5 bases). The CDR3 consists of 15 residues. The germline gives CDR1 LNHDA, CDR2 SQIVND (reference sequence). V lost 10 bases and J lost 2, with 18 bases in between. The CDR3 sequence: CATVRGRDRNQPQHF. CDR3 in DNA: TGTGCCACCGTCCGGGGGAGGGATCGCAATCAGCCCCAGCATTTT. The full variable domain, completed using reference TRBV19 and TRBJ1-5, is DGGITQSPKYLFRKEGQNVTLSCEQNLNHDAMYWYRQDPGQGLRLIYYSQIVNDFQKGDIAEGYSVSREKKESFPLTVTSAQKNPTAFYLCATVRGRDRNQPQHFGDGTRLSIL.

The gene calls are TRBV6-2 or TRBV6-3 and TRBJ2-3; 11 bases are shared with TRBD2. CDR3 length: 18 residues. V shed 6 bases and J 2 bases; nucleotides not matched to a gene: 13. CDR1 and CDR2 from the germline V gene are MNHEY and SVGEGT. The CDR3 nucleotides are TGTGCCAGCAGCCTACTACGGCGACTAGCGGGGACCACAGATACGCAGTATTTT. Its translation is CASSLLRRLAGTTDTQYF.

A single count supports this clone. This sequence joins TRBV3-1 (or the pseudogene TRBV3-2) and TRBJ2-3; 7 nucleotides line up with TRBD2. This CDR3 is built from 15 residues. With 8 bases clipped from V and 1 base from J, the junction kept 9 bases outside the gene matches. The germline CDR1 and CDR2 sequences are LGHDT and YNNKEL (reference sequence). CDR3 amino acids: CASLVASGRTDTQYF. The CDR3 region has the DNA TGTGCCAGCTTGGTAGCTAGCGGTCGCACAGATACGCAGTATTTT.

The V and J genes are TRBV9 and TRBJ1-6; 11 nucleotides align to TRBD1. This CDR3 spans 16 amino acids. The germline CDR1 and CDR2 sequences are SGDLS and YYNGEE. J lost 9 bases, V lost 4 bases, and 9 bases had no gene match. The CDR3 region is CASSPRGQGAPSPLHF. CDR3 nucleotide sequence: TGTGCCAGCAGCCCGAGAGGACAGGGGGCGCCTTCACCCCTCCACTTT.

The chain links TRBV19 to TRBJ2-7; 10 bases line up with TRBD2. V lost 5 bases to trimming and J lost 3 bases; unmatched junction nucleotides: 4. The CDR3 is 14 residues long. Germline V CDR1 and CDR2: LNHDA, SQIVND (reference sequence). CDR3 in DNA: TGTGCCAGTAGTGTGGTAGCGGGGGGCTACGAGCAGTACTTC. It encodes CASSVVAGGYEQYF.

This clone has a single count. The chain links TRBV5-6 to TRBJ2-2; the D gene is possibly TRBD1 (5 bases). The CDR3 is 15 amino acids. The germline gives CDR1 SGHDT, CDR2 YYEEEE. V gave up 2 bases and J gave up 4 bases, with 12 bases separating them. CDR3 nucleotides: TGTGCCAGCAGCTTTATTCAGGGTTTCACCGGGGAGCTGTTTTTT. This translates into CASSFIQGFTGELFF.